This T cell receptor (beta chain) came from a study of blood T cell repertoires in COVID-19. Study information: The study drew acute and convalescent COVID-19 samples from the United States, Italy and Spain. PBMCs, B-cell-depleted T cells, or T cells provided the cDNA or gDNA that made up the material.

In the original processing: Researchers report that nucleated cell counts were estimated from reference gene primer amplification. Clones were read by immunoSEQ multiplex PCR, and TCRdb kept only the in-frame ones, dropping some. V, J and clone size are taken as reported in that table, and D and trimming were inferred from the DNA itself. The table lists around 99,000 clones, 84% of them singletons. This CDR3 comprises 18 residues. The trim removed 7 bases at V and 0 bases at J, leaving 8 bases unmatched. Germline CDR1 reads SGHAT; CDR2 reads FQNNGV. J is TRBJ2-1 and V is TRBV11-2; 14 positions agree with TRBD2. The TCR comes from a woman of 80 years or more with active or convalescent COVID-19. Material: peripheral blood. As DNA, the CDR3 is TGTGCCAGCAACCAAAGGACTAGCGGGAGGAGCTCCTACAATGAGCAGTTCTTC. Protein product: CASNQRTSGRSSYNEQFF.